The next 4 T cell receptor beta chains were all read from a single sample in a study of blood T cell repertoires in COVID-19. Generated by immunoSEQ multiplex PCR, the TCRdb table keeps only in-frame clones and is missing some. The repertoire consists of about 300,000 clones, with about 90% occurring once and the leading ten covering around 5.8%. Input material: peripheral blood. The receptors originated from a woman aged 45-65 years with COVID-19, enrolled during active disease.

The chain is built from TRBV3-1 (or the pseudogene TRBV3-2) and TRBJ1-5; TRBD1 might be the D (6 bases). The length of the CDR3 is 14 residues. CDR1 and CDR2 from the germline V gene are LGHDT and YNNKEL (reference sequence). Deletions cut 4 bases from V and 3 bases from J, with 10 bases between. The CDR3 region is CASSPYRDNQPQHF. The CDR3 DNA reads TGTGCCAGCAGCCCTTACAGGGACAATCAGCCCCAGCATTTT.

The chain carries TRBV5-4 and TRBJ2-3; D may be TRBD2 (5 bases). CDR3 size: 14 residues. The germline V gene encodes CDR1 SGHNT and CDR2 YYREEE (reference sequence). V lost 3 bases and J 0 bases, leaving 8 bases between the germline ends. CDR3 loop: CASSWGASTDTQYF. In nucleotides, the CDR3 is TGTGCCAGCAGCTGGGGAGCTAGCACAGATACGCAGTATTTT.

V and J are TRBV6-6 and TRBJ1-6; 8 bases line up with TRBD1. There are 14 residues in the CDR3. Germline V gives CDR1 MNHNY, CDR2 SVGAGI (reference sequence). Trimming removed 5 bases from V and 6 bases from J; junction bases left unmatched: 3. CDR3 loop: CASSRDRSNSPLHF. The CDR3 nucleotides read TGTGCCAGCAGTAGGGACAGGAGTAATTCACCCCTCCACTTT.

V usage is TRBV5-1 and J usage is TRBJ1-4, with D maybe TRBD1 (6 bases). V shed 4 bases and J shed 5 bases, with 15 bases lying between them. This CDR3 has 15 residues. Germline CDR1 is SGHRS and CDR2 is YFSETQ. The CDR3 here is CASSIPQGPNEKLFF. Written as DNA, the CDR3 is TGCGCCAGCAGCATCCCACAGGGCCCGAATGAAAAACTGTTTTTT.